The T cell receptor beta chain described here comes from a study of blood T cells in healthy people across ages. V dropped 0 bases and J dropped 2 bases, with 13 bases sitting between them. The CDR3 runs to 15 residues. Germline V gene data show CDR1 as DFQATT and CDR2 as SNEGSKA (reference sequence). The authors ran a second PCR of roughly 6 to 12 cycles using a sample-barcoded 5' primer and a J-beta primer mix. TCRdb fed the 5' RACE reads into MiXCR, producing one record per CDR3 protein. Here the sample spans about 750,000 distinct CDR3 sequences, approximately 53% being singletons. The chain employs TRBV20-1 and TRBJ2-5; TRBD2 might be the D (6 bases). The sample comprised blood. This clonotype originated in an older man in good health. The CDR3 region is CSARDPRGGQETQYF. The CDR3, as DNA: TGCAGTGCTAGAGACCCTCGAGGAGGGCAAGAGACCCAGTACTTC.